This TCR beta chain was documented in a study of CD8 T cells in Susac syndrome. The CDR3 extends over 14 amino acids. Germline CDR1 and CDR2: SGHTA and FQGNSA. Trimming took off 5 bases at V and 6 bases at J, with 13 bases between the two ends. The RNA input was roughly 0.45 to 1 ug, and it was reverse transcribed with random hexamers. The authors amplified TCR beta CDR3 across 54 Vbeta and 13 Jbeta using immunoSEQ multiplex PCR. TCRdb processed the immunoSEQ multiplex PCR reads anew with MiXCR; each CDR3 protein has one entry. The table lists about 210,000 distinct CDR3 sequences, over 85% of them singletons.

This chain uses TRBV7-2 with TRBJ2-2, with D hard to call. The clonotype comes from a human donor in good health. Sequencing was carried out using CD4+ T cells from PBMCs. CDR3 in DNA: TGTGCCAGCAGCCTTCAATTGGGTCCCGGGGAGCTGTTTTTT. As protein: CASSLQLGPGELFF.